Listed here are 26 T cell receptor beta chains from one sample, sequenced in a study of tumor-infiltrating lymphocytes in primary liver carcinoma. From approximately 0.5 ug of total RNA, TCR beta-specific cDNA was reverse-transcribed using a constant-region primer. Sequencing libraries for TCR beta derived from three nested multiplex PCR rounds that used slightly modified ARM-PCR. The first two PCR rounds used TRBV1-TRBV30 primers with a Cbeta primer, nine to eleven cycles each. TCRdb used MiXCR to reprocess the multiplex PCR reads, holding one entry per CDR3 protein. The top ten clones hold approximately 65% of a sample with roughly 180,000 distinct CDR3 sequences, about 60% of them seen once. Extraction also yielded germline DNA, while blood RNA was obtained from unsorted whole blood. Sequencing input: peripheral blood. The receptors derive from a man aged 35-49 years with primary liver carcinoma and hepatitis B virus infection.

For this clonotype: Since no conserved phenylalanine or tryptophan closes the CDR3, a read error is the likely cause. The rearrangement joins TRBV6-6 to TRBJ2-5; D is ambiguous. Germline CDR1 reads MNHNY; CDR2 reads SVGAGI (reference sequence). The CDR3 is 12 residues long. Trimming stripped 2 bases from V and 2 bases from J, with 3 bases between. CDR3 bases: TGTGCCAGCAGTTACCGTCAAGAGACCCAGTACTTA. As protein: CASSYRQETQYL.

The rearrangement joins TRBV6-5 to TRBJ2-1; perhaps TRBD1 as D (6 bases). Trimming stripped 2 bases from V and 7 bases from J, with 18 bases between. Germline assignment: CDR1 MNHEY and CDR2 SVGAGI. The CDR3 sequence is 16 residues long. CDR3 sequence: CASSYHTGRFRNEQFF. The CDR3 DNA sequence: TGTGCCAGCAGTTACCATACAGGGCGGTTTAGGAATGAGCAGTTCTTC.

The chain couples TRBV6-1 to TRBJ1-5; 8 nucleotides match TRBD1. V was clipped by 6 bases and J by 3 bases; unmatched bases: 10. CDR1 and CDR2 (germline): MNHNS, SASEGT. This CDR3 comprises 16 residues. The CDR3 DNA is TGTGCCAGCAGGGACCGACAGGGGAGGGTCAATCAGCCCCAGCATTTT. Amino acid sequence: CASRDRQGRVNQPQHF.

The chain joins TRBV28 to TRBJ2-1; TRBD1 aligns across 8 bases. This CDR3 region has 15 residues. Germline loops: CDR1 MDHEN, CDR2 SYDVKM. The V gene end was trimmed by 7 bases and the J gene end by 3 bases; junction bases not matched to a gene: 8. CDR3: CASTSGQGNYNEQFF. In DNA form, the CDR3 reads TGTGCCAGCACCTCAGGACAGGGTAACTACAATGAGCAGTTCTTC.

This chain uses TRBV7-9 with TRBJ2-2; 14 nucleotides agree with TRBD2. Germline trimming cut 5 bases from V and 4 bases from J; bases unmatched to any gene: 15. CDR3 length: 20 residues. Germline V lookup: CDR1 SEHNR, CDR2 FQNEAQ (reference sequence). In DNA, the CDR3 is TGTGCCAGCAGCCCTCCCTGGGGACTAGCGGGAGTCGAACGCACCGGGGAGCTGTTTTTT. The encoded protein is CASSPPWGLAGVERTGELFF.

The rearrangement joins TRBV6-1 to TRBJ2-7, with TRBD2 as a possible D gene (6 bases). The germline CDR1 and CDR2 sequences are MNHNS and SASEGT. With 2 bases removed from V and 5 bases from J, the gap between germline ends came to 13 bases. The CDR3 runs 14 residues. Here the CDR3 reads CASSELGEDDEQYF. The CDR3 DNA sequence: TGTGCCAGCAGTGAATTAGGGGAGGATGACGAGCAGTACTTC.

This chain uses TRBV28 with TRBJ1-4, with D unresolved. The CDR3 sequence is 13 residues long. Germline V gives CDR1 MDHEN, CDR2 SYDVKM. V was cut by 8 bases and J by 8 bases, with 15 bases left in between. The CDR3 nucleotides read TGTGCCAGCTCAGCCCTGGGCCTGGAAAAACTGTTTTTT. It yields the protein CASSALGLEKLFF.

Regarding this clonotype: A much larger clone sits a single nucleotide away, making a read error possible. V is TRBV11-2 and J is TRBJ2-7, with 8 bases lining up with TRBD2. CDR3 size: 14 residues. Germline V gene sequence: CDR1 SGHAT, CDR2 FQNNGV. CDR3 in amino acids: CASGRSSGFYVQYF. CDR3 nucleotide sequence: TGTGCCAGCGGCCGATCTAGCGGGTTCTACGTGCAGTACTTC.

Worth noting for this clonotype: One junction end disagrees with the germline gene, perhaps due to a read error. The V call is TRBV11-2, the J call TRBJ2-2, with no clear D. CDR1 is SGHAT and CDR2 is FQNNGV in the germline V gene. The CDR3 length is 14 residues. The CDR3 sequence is CASTLEGWAGELFF. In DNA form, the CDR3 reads TGTGCCAGCACCTTAGAAGGTTGGGCCGGGGAGCTGTTTTTT.

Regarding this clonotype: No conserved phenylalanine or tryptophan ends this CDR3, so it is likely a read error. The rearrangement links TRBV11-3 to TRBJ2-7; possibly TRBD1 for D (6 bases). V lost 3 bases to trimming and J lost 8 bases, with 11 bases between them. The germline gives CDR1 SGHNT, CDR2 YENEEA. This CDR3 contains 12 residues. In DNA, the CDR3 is TGTGCCAGCAGCTTGGCACAGGGAAAGCAGTACTAC. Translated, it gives CASSLAQGKQYY.

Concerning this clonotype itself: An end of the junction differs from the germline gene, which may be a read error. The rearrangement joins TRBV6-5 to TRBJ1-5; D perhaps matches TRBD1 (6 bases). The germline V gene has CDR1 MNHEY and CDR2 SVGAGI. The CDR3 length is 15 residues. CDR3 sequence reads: CASRTLEGDNLPQQF. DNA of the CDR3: TGTGCCAGCAGGACACTAGAGGGGGACAATCTGCCCCAGCAATTT.

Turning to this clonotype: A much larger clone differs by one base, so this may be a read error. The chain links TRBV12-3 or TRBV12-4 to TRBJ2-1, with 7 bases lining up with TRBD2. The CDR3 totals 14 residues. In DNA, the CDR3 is TGTGCCAGCCGGAGCGGGAATTCCTACGATGAGCAGTTCTTC. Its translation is CASRSGNSYDEQFF.

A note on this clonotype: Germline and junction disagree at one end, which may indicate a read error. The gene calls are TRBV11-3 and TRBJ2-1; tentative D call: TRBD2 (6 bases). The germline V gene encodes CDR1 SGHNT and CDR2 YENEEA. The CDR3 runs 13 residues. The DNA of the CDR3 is TGTGCCAGCAACTTAGGACTACTCGATGAGCAGTTCTTC. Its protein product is CASNLGLLDEQFF. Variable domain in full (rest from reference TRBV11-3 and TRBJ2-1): EAGVVQSPRYKIIEKKQPVAFWCNPISGHNTLYWYLQNLGQGPELLIRYENEEAVDDSQLPKDRFSAERLKGVDSTLKIQPAELGDSAVYLCASNLGLLDEQFFGPGTRLTVL.

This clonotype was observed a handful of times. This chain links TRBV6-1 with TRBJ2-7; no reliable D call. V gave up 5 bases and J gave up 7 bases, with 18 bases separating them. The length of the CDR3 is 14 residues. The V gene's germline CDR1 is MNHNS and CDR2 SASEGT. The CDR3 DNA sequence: TGTGCCAGCAGTTCTCAGACCGACCCGAGGGAGCAGTACTTC. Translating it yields CASSSQTDPREQYF.

CDR3 sequence: CASSDNDEQFF. CDR3 in DNA: TGTGCCAGCAGCGATAACGATGAGCAGTTCTTC. The J gene is TRBJ2-1, the V gene TRBV4-2; D call uncertain. In germline, CDR1 is LGHNA, CDR2 YNFKEQ. There are 11 residues in the CDR3. The germline V and J ends were trimmed by 5 bases and 8 bases, with 7 bases remaining between them.

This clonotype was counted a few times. The CDR3: CASSQDRSLGRGNTGELFF. As DNA, the CDR3 is TGTGCCAGCAGCCAAGATCGGTCTCTAGGGCGGGGTAACACCGGGGAGCTGTTTTTT. The chain is built from TRBV4-2 and TRBJ2-2, with a tentative D call TRBD2 (6 bases). Trimming took off 0 bases at V and 2 bases at J, with 19 bases between the two ends. Germline CDR1 LGHNA, CDR2 YNFKEQ. This CDR3 spans 19 amino acids.

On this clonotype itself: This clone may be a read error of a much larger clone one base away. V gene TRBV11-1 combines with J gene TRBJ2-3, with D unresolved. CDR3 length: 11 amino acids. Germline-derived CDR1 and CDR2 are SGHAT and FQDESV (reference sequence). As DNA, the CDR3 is TGTGCCAGCAGCGGTACAGATACGCTGTATTTT. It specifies CASSGTDTLYF.

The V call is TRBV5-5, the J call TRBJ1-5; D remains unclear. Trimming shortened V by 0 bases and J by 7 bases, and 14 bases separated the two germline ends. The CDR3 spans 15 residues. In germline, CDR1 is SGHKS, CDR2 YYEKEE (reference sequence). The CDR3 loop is CASSLVGTAGQPQHF. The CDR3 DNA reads TGTGCCAGCAGCTTGGTAGGCACAGCGGGCCAGCCCCAGCATTTT.

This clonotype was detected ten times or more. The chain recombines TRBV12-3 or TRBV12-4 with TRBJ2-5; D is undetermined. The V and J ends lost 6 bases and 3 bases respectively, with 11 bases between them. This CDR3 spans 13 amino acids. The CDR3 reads CASSRTTKETQYF. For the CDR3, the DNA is TGTGCCAGCAGCCGTACTACAAAAGAGACCCAGTACTTC.

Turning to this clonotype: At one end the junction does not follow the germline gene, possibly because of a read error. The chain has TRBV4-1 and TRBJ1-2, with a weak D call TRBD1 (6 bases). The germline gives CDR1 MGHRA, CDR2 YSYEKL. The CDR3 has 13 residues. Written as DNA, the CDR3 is TGCACCAGCAGCCACCCTTCCGGAGGGGGATACACCTTC. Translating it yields CTSSHPSGGGYTF.

CDR3 nucleotide sequence: TGTGCCATCAGTGAGCCAAAAAACATTCAGTACTTC. Translating it yields CAISEPKNIQYF. V usage is TRBV10-3 and J usage is TRBJ2-4; D uncertain. The CDR3 extends over 12 amino acids. V lost 2 bases and J 4 bases, leaving 3 bases between the germline ends. Per germline, CDR1 ENHRY and CDR2 SYGVKD.

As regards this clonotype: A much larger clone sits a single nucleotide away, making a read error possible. CDR3 loop: CASSQVGDEQFF. As DNA, the CDR3 is TGCGCCAGCAGCCAAGTGGGCGATGAGCAGTTCTTC. The rearrangement links TRBV4-1 to TRBJ2-1; D not certain. The CDR3 is 12 residues long. The V gene lost 1 base and the J gene lost 8 bases, with 6 bases spanning the gap. The germline V gene has CDR1 MGHRA and CDR2 YSYEKL.

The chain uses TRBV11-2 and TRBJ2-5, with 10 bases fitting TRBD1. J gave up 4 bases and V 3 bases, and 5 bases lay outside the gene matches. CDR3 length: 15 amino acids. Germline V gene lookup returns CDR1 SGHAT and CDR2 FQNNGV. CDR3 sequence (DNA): TGTGCCAGCAGCTTCCACGGACAGGGGGGAGAGACCCAGTACTTC. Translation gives CASSFHGQGGETQYF.

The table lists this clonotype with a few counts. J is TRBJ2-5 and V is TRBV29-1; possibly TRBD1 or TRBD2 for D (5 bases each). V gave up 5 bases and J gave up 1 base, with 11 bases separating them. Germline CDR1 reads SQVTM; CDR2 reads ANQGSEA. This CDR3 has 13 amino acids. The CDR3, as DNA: TGCAGCGTTCAGGGACCTCTCCAAGAGACCCAGTACTTC. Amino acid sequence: CSVQGPLQETQYF.

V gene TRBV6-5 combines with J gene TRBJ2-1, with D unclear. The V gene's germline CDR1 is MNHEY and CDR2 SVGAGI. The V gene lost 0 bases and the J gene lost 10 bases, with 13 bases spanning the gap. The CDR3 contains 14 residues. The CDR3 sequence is CASSYSIWSPEQFF. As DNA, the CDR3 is TGTGCCAGCAGTTACTCGATTTGGTCTCCCGAGCAGTTCTTC.

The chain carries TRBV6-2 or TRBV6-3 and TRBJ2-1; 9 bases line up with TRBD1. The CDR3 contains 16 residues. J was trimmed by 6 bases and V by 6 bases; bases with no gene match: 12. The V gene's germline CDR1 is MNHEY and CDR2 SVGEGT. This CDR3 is CASSPPGQGKGNEQFF. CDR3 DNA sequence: TGTGCCAGCAGCCCCCCGGGACAGGGAAAGGGCAATGAGCAGTTCTTC.